Shown below are 20 T cell receptor beta chains from a single sample sequenced in a study of T-cell reconstitution after alpha-beta-depleted transplantation in children. During its preparation, the TCRbeta library received unique molecular identifiers. From the PCR reads, TCRdb called clonotypes with MiXCR, one entry per CDR3 protein. The sample includes approximately 1,000,000 distinct CDR3 sequences, roughly 29% of them seen just once. The sequenced sample was PBMCs, mostly from graft donor cells, obtained 360 days after TCRalphabeta/CD19-depleted stem cell transplant. The receptor set was obtained from a boy under three years old who had a stem cell transplant for SCID, so the T cells may come from the graft donor.

In this sample, this clonotype turned up a few times. V is TRBV2 and J is TRBJ2-3; tentative D call: TRBD2 (7 bases). The V end lost 2 bases, the J end lost 4 bases, and 13 bases lay between the germline ends. From germline, CDR1 is SNHLY and CDR2 FYNNEI. This CDR3 region has 15 residues. This chain's CDR3 is CASSEWRGPADTQYF. DNA of the CDR3: TGTGCCAGCAGTGAATGGCGGGGGCCCGCAGATACGCAGTATTTT.

The table lists this clonotype with a count of one. The rearrangement links TRBV5-1 to TRBJ1-1; a possible D gene is TRBD1 (6 bases). This CDR3 region has 15 residues. Trimming removed 2 bases at V and 0 bases at J, with 11 bases between. The germline CDR1 and CDR2 sequences are SGHRS and YFSETQ. CDR3 DNA: TGCGCCAGCAGCTTAAACGGACAGTTGAACACTGAAGCTTTCTTT. This encodes CASSLNGQLNTEAFF.

This clonotype was counted only a few times. The chain couples TRBV12-3 or TRBV12-4 to TRBJ2-7; 8 nucleotides agree with TRBD1. After removal of 7 bases from V and 7 bases from J, the junction contained 15 bases not matched to a gene. The CDR3 runs to 15 residues. The CDR3 sequence: CASNWGGQGAWEQYF. CDR3 coding DNA: TGTGCCAGCAACTGGGGCGGTCAGGGGGCGTGGGAGCAGTACTTC.

V is TRBV20-1 and J is TRBJ2-3; 8 nucleotides agree with TRBD1. The germline gives CDR1 DFQATT, CDR2 SNEGSKA (reference sequence). There are 15 residues in the CDR3. The junction had 6 bases not matched to a gene; V was cut back by 1 base and J by 3 bases. Written as DNA, the CDR3 is TGCAGTGCTAGAGGGGACAGGAGTTGGACAGATACGCAGTATTTT. Translating gives CSARGDRSWTDTQYF.

The table lists this clonotype with a few counts. The V and J genes are TRBV4-1 and TRBJ2-7, with D tentatively TRBD2 (6 bases). The length of the CDR3 is 14 residues. Trimming left V 1 base short and J 3 bases short, with 10 bases between. CDR1 is MGHRA and CDR2 is YSYEKL in the germline V gene. CDR3 residues: CASSQGLRGYEQYF. CDR3 in DNA: TGCGCCAGCAGCCAAGGCTTGCGGGGCTACGAGCAGTACTTC.

The chain links TRBV10-3 to TRBJ1-2; possible D gene TRBD1, 5 bases. This CDR3 is built from 14 residues. V was shortened by 0 bases and J by 4 bases, with 9 bases between the two germline ends. The germline V gene encodes CDR1 ENHRY and CDR2 SYGVKD. The CDR3 DNA reads as TGTGCCATCAGTGAGTCGAGGGGACCCTATGGCTACACCTTC. Translated, it gives CAISESRGPYGYTF.

This clonotype was counted only a few times. V usage is TRBV18 and J usage is TRBJ1-2; D gene unclear. Germline CDR1 is KGHSH and CDR2 is LQKENI. Trimming stripped 2 bases from V and 8 bases from J, with 12 bases between. This CDR3 is 13 amino acids long. CDR3 sequence (DNA): TGTGCCAGCTCACCATTGGTCCCTGAGGGCTACACCTTC. It yields the protein CASSPLVPEGYTF.

This clonotype was seen a few times. This chain links TRBV9 with TRBJ1-5; D uncertain. Trimming left V 0 bases short and J 5 bases short, with 12 bases between. The CDR3 covers 15 residues. CDR1 and CDR2 from the germline V gene are SGDLS and YYNGEE. CDR3 sequence: CASSVGPGNYQPQHF. The DNA for the CDR3 is TGTGCCAGCAGCGTAGGCCCGGGGAACTATCAGCCCCAGCATTTT.

This clonotype has just a few counts. CDR3 in amino acids: CASSLTTRGISLATGELFF. The CDR3 DNA reads TGTGCCAGCAGCTTAACGACAAGGGGAATCTCCTTGGCCACCGGGGAGCTGTTTTTT. This rearrangement joins TRBV11-1 to TRBJ2-2, with D perhaps matching TRBD1 (5 bases). This CDR3 is 19 amino acids long. Between the trimmed V and J ends, which lost 2 bases and 4 bases, there was a span of 23 bases. From germline, CDR1 is SGHAT and CDR2 FQDESV (reference sequence).

This chain connects TRBV20-1 to TRBJ2-5; D is possibly TRBD2 (7 bases). CDR1 is DFQATT, CDR2 SNEGSKA, per germline (reference sequence). The CDR3 runs 15 residues. Trimming shortened V by 3 bases and J by 5 bases, and 19 bases separated the two germline ends. In DNA, the CDR3 is TGCAGTGCTAGTGCCTCTACCGGGGGGCGCGAGACCCAGTACTTC. Protein sequence: CSASASTGGRETQYF.

This clonotype was counted only a few times. The chain employs TRBV11-2 and TRBJ2-1, with 9 positions matching TRBD2. V shed 5 bases, J shed 5 bases, and the junction held 7 bases outside the gene matches. The length of the CDR3 is 15 residues. Germline V gives CDR1 SGHAT, CDR2 FQNNGV. The CDR3 here is CASSPTSGRHNEQFF. The CDR3 DNA reads TGTGCCAGCAGCCCGACTAGCGGAAGACACAATGAGCAGTTCTTC. The full variable domain, in which reference TRBV11-2 and TRBJ2-1 provide the parts outside the CDR3, is EAGVAQSPRYKIIEKRQSVAFWCNPISGHATLYWYQQILGQGPKLLIQFQNNGVVDDSQLPKDRFSAERLKGVDSTLKIQPAKLEDSAVYLCASSPTSGRHNEQFFGPGTRLTVL.

This clonotype was seen more than once but under ten times. The chain couples TRBV5-1 to TRBJ1-4; TRBD1 is a possible D gene (5 bases). The CDR3 totals 13 residues. V was trimmed by 5 bases and J by 4 bases, leaving 9 bases between them. CDR1 SGHRS and CDR2 YFSETQ come from the germline V gene. The CDR3 reads CASRPDSNEKLFF. CDR3 sequence (DNA): TGCGCCAGCAGGCCCGACAGTAATGAAAAACTGTTTTTT.

This clonotype occurred a few times. The V gene is TRBV25-1, the J gene TRBJ2-2, with TRBD1 identical over 8 bases. V dropped 5 bases and J dropped 6; count of bases not matched to a gene: 8. This CDR3 has 15 amino acids. Germline CDR1 is MGHDK and CDR2 is SYGVNS. The DNA of the CDR3 is TGTGCCAGCAGTAAGAATACAGGGGGACCCGGGGAGCTGTTTTTT. This sequence encodes CASSKNTGGPGELFF.

The genes are TRBV4-2 and TRBJ2-5, with D unclear. The CDR3 contains 15 residues. V was trimmed by 1 base and J by 0 bases, leaving 9 bases between them. Per germline, CDR1 LGHNA and CDR2 YNFKEQ. DNA for the CDR3: TGTGCCAGCAGCCAAGTGAGCGTAGACCAAGAGACCCAGTACTTC. Its protein product is CASSQVSVDQETQYF.

This clonotype was counted between two and nine times. The chain links TRBV5-1 to TRBJ1-2, with a tentative D call TRBD1 (5 bases). Germline CDR1 reads SGHRS; CDR2 reads YFSETQ. Trimming stripped 0 bases from V and 4 bases from J, with 10 bases between. The CDR3 has 14 amino acids. CDR3 nucleotides: TGCGCCAGCAGCTTGGGTTGGGGGACCTATGGCTACACCTTC. Translation gives CASSLGWGTYGYTF.

The chain is built from TRBV6-1 and TRBJ1-2; 7 positions match TRBD1. The CDR3 is 17 residues long. Germline values: CDR1 MNHNS, CDR2 SASEGT. V lost 6 bases and J lost 6; bases outside the gene matches: 19. In nucleotides, the CDR3 is TGTGCCAGCAGCCACCCAATTGACCACAGGGGTTTAAATGGCTACACCTTC. Translation: CASSHPIDHRGLNGYTF.

This sequence joins TRBV25-1 and TRBJ1-1; D unclear. Trimming stripped 5 bases from V and 0 bases from J, with 19 bases between. The CDR3 consists of 17 residues. CDR1 and CDR2 from the germline V gene are MGHDK and SYGVNS. For the CDR3, the DNA is TGTGCCAGCAGTCCGACCCGGAGCGGGCGGATGAACACTGAAGCTTTCTTT. Amino acid sequence: CASSPTRSGRMNTEAFF.

This clonotype was counted between two and nine times. The chain combines TRBV28 with TRBJ2-7; D not resolved. CDR3 length equals 16 residues. Germline V gene sequence: CDR1 MDHEN, CDR2 SYDVKM. V was trimmed by 6 bases and J by 3 bases, leaving 21 bases between them. The CDR3: CASSSQFLVRVYEQYF. The CDR3 DNA reads TGTGCCAGCAGCTCCCAATTCCTAGTTCGGGTCTACGAGCAGTACTTC.

This clonotype was detected only once. V gene TRBV5-1 combines with J gene TRBJ2-3; perhaps TRBD1 as D (7 bases). This CDR3 region has 16 residues. V was pared by 2 bases and J by 2 bases, with 15 bases between. CDR1 is SGHRS, CDR2 YFSETQ, per germline. In nucleotides, the CDR3 is TGCGCCAGCAGCTTCGGGACAGCGGGCTTCACAGATACGCAGTATTTT. It encodes CASSFGTAGFTDTQYF.

The rearrangement uses TRBV20-1 and TRBJ2-7; D possibly corresponds to TRBD1 (6 bases). Trimming shortened V by 5 bases and J by 4 bases, and 12 bases separated the two germline ends. The germline gives CDR1 DFQATT, CDR2 SNEGSKA (reference sequence). The CDR3 is 12 amino acids. In DNA, the CDR3 is TGCAGTGCTCCACAGGGCCCTTACGAGCAGTACTTC. It specifies CSAPQGPYEQYF.